A single sample gave rise to the 27 T cell receptor beta chains below, sequenced in a study of CD8 T cells in ankylosing spondylitis. A single record per CDR3 protein comes from TCRdb applying MiXCR to the 5' RACE reads. This sample carries roughly 97,000 distinct CDR3 sequences, roughly 8.3% of them seen once, and the ten largest clones take approximately 9.7%. The sample taken for sequencing was blood, either unsorted or a sorted T cell fraction (not recorded which). The receptors come from a male donor with ankylosing spondylitis or in good health (not recorded which).

This clonotype was detected ten times or more. The rearrangement links TRBV15 to TRBJ1-2; no definite D call. The CDR3 spans 14 residues. Germline assignment: CDR1 LNHNV and CDR2 YYDKDF (reference sequence). Deletions cut 0 bases from V and 9 bases from J, with 14 bases between. The CDR3 nucleotides are TGTGCCACCAGCAGAGATGCAATGGGTCAAAGCTACACCTTC. Protein product: CATSRDAMGQSYTF.

This clonotype was observed a handful of times. CDR3 DNA sequence: TGTGCCAGCAGCTTAGTTGTCTCGCAGAGAGGTGAGCAGTTCTTC. This encodes CASSLVVSQRGEQFF. The gene calls are TRBV7-2 and TRBJ2-1; no definite D call. From germline, CDR1 is SGHTA and CDR2 FQGNSA. This CDR3 comprises 15 residues. Trimming removed 1 base from V and 9 bases from J, with 16 bases in between.

On this clonotype: With a much larger clone just one base away, this may be a read error. The chain recombines TRBV18 with TRBJ1-5, with D uncertain. The CDR3 has 14 amino acids. Germline CDR1 reads KGHSH; CDR2 reads LQKENI. CDR3 sequence: CASSPIQNNKPQHF. CDR3 coding DNA: TGTGCCAGCTCACCCATACAGAACAATAAGCCCCAGCATTTT.

Points on this clonotype: This sequence may be a read error, since a much larger clone differs from it by one base. The V and J genes are TRBV24-1 and TRBJ2-3; no clear D. Germline V gives CDR1 KGHDR, CDR2 SFDVKD. The CDR3 extends over 14 amino acids. The CDR3 loop reads CTTSDRNVADTQYF. CDR3 in DNA: TGTACCACCAGTGATCGCAACGTTGCAGATACGCAGTATTTT.

At least ten counts were recorded for this clonotype. The gene calls are TRBV5-1 and TRBJ1-1, with 8 bases that match TRBD1. The junction had 9 bases not matched to a gene; V was cut back by 0 bases and J by 8 bases. The CDR3 has 15 residues. CDR1 SGHRS and CDR2 YFSETQ come from the germline V gene. For the CDR3, the DNA is TGCGCCAGCAGCTTGGCGATAGGACAGGGTGCCGAAGCTTTCTTT. Its protein is CASSLAIGQGAEAFF.

The V gene is TRBV28, the J gene TRBJ1-4, with D possibly matching TRBD1 (6 bases). The length of the CDR3 is 13 residues. Germline loops: CDR1 MDHEN, CDR2 SYDVKM. V lost 3 bases and J 8 bases, leaving 10 bases between the germline ends. The CDR3 nucleotides read TGTGCCAGCAGTTTCCGCAGGGGAGAAAAACTGTTTTTT. It yields the protein CASSFRRGEKLFF.

There are many counts of this clonotype. V is TRBV28 and J is TRBJ2-5; D ambiguous. This CDR3 contains 12 residues. Germline values: CDR1 MDHEN, CDR2 SYDVKM. The V and J ends lost 3 bases and 5 bases respectively, with 7 bases between them. CDR3 sequence (DNA): TGTGCCAGCAGTTTTGGGGTGGAGACCCAGTACTTC. It translates to CASSFGVETQYF.

This clonotype was picked up many times. The chain links TRBV7-2 to TRBJ2-2; 10 positions agree with TRBD1. The CDR3 is 16 residues long. V shed 5 bases, J shed 5 bases, and the junction held 8 bases outside the gene matches. Germline V gene lookup returns CDR1 SGHTA and CDR2 FQGNSA. The CDR3 nucleotides are TGTGCCAGCAGCCAACGACAGGGGGCAGGGACCGGGGAGCTGTTTTTT. Translation gives CASSQRQGAGTGELFF.

Many counts were recorded for this clonotype. The chain links TRBV4-1 to TRBJ2-5; tentative D call: TRBD2 (5 bases). Trimming removed 6 bases at V and 3 bases at J, with 11 bases between. The germline V gene has CDR1 MGHRA and CDR2 YSYEKL. The CDR3 sequence is 13 residues long. CDR3 region: CASRPGLEETQYF. The CDR3 DNA reads TGCGCCAGCAGACCAGGACTCGAAGAGACCCAGTACTTC.

This clonotype was counted many times. The chain recombines TRBV11-2 with TRBJ2-7; 10 bases match TRBD2. Germline CDR1 is SGHAT and CDR2 is FQNNGV. The CDR3 is 15 amino acids. The ends lost 1 base at V and 3 bases at J; junction bases unmatched: 3. The CDR3 loop reads CASSLGLAGVYEQYF. As DNA, the CDR3 is TGTGCCAGCAGCTTAGGTCTAGCGGGAGTCTACGAGCAGTACTTC. The full variable domain, completed using reference TRBV11-2 and TRBJ2-7, is EAGVAQSPRYKIIEKRQSVAFWCNPISGHATLYWYQQILGQGPKLLIQFQNNGVVDDSQLPKDRFSAERLKGVDSTLKIQPAKLEDSAVYLCASSLGLAGVYEQYFGPGTRLTVT.

This clonotype came up many times. The genes are TRBV20-1 and TRBJ2-5, with 8 bases fitting TRBD1. The CDR3 covers 13 residues. Looked up from germline, CDR1 is DFQATT and CDR2 is SNEGSKA (reference sequence). The J segment lost 5 bases and the V segment lost 1 base, leaving 3 bases of the junction unmatched. CDR3 sequence: CSARAQGVETQYF. The CDR3 region has the DNA TGCAGTGCTAGAGCACAGGGGGTGGAGACCCAGTACTTC.

The chain recombines TRBV4-3 with TRBJ1-6, with 7 nucleotides matching TRBD1. Trimming at V came to 4 bases and at J to 9 bases, leaving 12 bases not matched to a gene. Germline values: CDR1 LGHNA, CDR2 YSLEER. This CDR3 spans 16 amino acids. This CDR3 reads CASSPRGPGGLSPLHF. In DNA form, the CDR3 reads TGCGCCAGCAGCCCTAGGGGGCCGGGTGGGCTTTCACCCCTCCACTTT.

This clonotype was counted ten times or more. V usage is TRBV12-3 or TRBV12-4 and J usage is TRBJ2-2; D tentatively fits TRBD1 or TRBD2 (6 bases each). Trimming removed 10 bases at V and 5 bases at J, with 17 bases between. The CDR3 extends over 14 amino acids. CDR3 bases: TGTGCCACGGGGAAGGGGGGTGGAACCGGGGAGCTGTTTTTT. Its protein is CATGKGGGTGELFF.

This clonotype has a count of ten or more. V usage is TRBV12-3 or TRBV12-4 and J usage is TRBJ2-7; perhaps TRBD1 as D (6 bases). The CDR3 runs to 13 residues. Trimming pared 8 bases from V and 6 bases from J, leaving 17 bases between. CDR3 region: CASSPWGQPEQYF. The CDR3 DNA is TGTGCCAGCTCTCCCTGGGGGCAGCCCGAGCAGTACTTC.

This clonotype was found a few times. This chain links TRBV4-2 with TRBJ2-7; TRBD2 matches 7 bases. Germline trimming cut 1 base from V and 6 bases from J; bases unmatched to any gene: 15. Germline lookup yields CDR1 LGHNA and CDR2 YNFKEQ. The CDR3 has 17 amino acids. For the CDR3, the DNA is TGTGCCAGCAGCCAAGCGCCCATTGGGGGGGGTTATATCGAGCAGTACTTC. This encodes CASSQAPIGGGYIEQYF.

This clonotype has ten or more counts. The chain recombines TRBV20-1 with TRBJ2-1, with TRBD2 identical over 11 bases. V trimming: 4 bases; J trimming: 3 bases; junction bases outside the gene matches: 5. The germline CDR1 and CDR2 sequences are DFQATT and SNEGSKA (reference sequence). The CDR3 totals 15 residues. This CDR3 is CSATPTSGVYNEQFF. CDR3 sequence (DNA): TGCAGTGCTACCCCGACTAGCGGGGTCTACAATGAGCAGTTCTTC.

This clonotype was seen ten or more times. The chain carries TRBV4-2 and TRBJ1-5; a possible D gene is TRBD1 (5 bases). The CDR3 is 14 amino acids. The ends were cut back, 3 bases at V and 6 bases at J, with 12 bases in the middle. Germline V lookup: CDR1 LGHNA, CDR2 YNFKEQ. The CDR3 DNA is TGTGCCAGCAGCCAGTCCAGGGTCGGTCAGCCCCAGCATTTT. This translates into CASSQSRVGQPQHF.

This chain uses TRBV5-1 with TRBJ2-7; 7 bases fit TRBD2. The CDR3 totals 17 residues. The germline V gene encodes CDR1 SGHRS and CDR2 YFSETQ. V was clipped by 1 base and J by 0 bases; unmatched bases: 10. The CDR3 DNA is TGCGCCAGCAGCTTGTTTGGTGAGCGGGAAAACTCCTACGAGCAGTACTTC. It yields the protein CASSLFGERENSYEQYF.

This clonotype was observed once. The chain joins TRBV7-2 to TRBJ2-1; 8 bases fit TRBD2. The length of the CDR3 is 15 residues. The J segment lost 8 bases and the V segment lost 3 bases, leaving 9 bases of the junction unmatched. CDR1 SGHTA and CDR2 FQGNSA come from the germline V gene. The CDR3: CASSFKAGGDHEQFF. Here the CDR3 DNA reads TGTGCCAGCAGCTTTAAGGCGGGAGGAGACCATGAGCAGTTCTTC. Looking up the rest from reference TRBV7-2 and TRBJ2-1 gives the full variable domain: GAGVSQSPSNKVTEKGKDVELRCDPISGHTALYWYRQSLGQGLEFLIYFQGNSAPDKSGLPSDRFSAERTGGSVSTLTIQRTQQEDSAVYLCASSFKAGGDHEQFFGPGTRLTVL.

Many counts were recorded for this clonotype. The chain links TRBV29-1 to TRBJ1-4; 8 bases map to TRBD1. Germline V gene lookup returns CDR1 SQVTM and CDR2 ANQGSEA. This CDR3 region has 13 residues. Germline trimming cut 6 bases from V and 3 bases from J; bases unmatched to any gene: 3. Written as DNA, the CDR3 is TGCAGCGTGATGACAGGGGCTAATGAAAAACTGTTTTTT. This sequence encodes CSVMTGANEKLFF.

This clonotype was seen many times. The CDR3: CASSQEGGLSGYTF. CDR3 nucleotide sequence: TGCGCCAGCAGCCAAGAAGGAGGTCTAAGTGGCTACACCTTC. The chain recombines TRBV4-3 with TRBJ1-2; D not certain. Looked up from germline, CDR1 is LGHNA and CDR2 is YSLEER. There are 14 residues in the CDR3. V lost 0 bases and J 7 bases, leaving 12 bases between the germline ends.

This clonotype was seen repeatedly, ten times or more. This chain joins TRBV20-1 and TRBJ1-4; no firm D call. The CDR3 runs to 12 residues. The V end was cut by 5 bases, the J end by 3 bases, with 7 bases between. The germline CDR1 and CDR2 sequences are DFQATT and SNEGSKA (reference sequence). The CDR3 protein is CSAPAANEKLFF. In DNA form, the CDR3 reads TGCAGTGCTCCGGCGGCTAATGAAAAACTGTTTTTT.

This clonotype was counted ten times or more. The J gene is TRBJ1-2, the V gene TRBV6-5; D is ambiguous. V was clipped by 0 bases and J by 2 bases, with 10 bases between them. Germline assignment: CDR1 MNHEY and CDR2 SVGAGI. This CDR3 contains 15 residues. The CDR3 sequence is CASSYSMHSNYGYTF. Written as DNA, the CDR3 is TGTGCCAGCAGTTACTCGATGCACAGCAACTATGGCTACACCTTC.

There are a few counts of this clonotype. The V gene is TRBV27, the J gene TRBJ2-7; D not resolved. Trimming removed 10 bases from V and 4 bases from J, with 17 bases in between. From germline, CDR1 is MNHEY and CDR2 SMNVEV (reference sequence). The CDR3 consists of 13 residues. The CDR3 DNA reads TGTGCCACCTCGTTCGGCAGAGATTACGAGCAGTACTTC. It yields the protein CATSFGRDYEQYF.

This clonotype was recorded at least ten times. The CDR3 ends on some other residue instead of the conserved phenylalanine or tryptophan, so this is likely a read error. The DNA is omitted, as the CDR3 cannot be located on it reliably, and the CDR3 follows TCRdb's listing. This CDR3 reads CSARAKTRVSRSGL. The rearrangement links TRBV20-1 to TRBJ2-3; the D call of TRBD1 is as the table states it, not checked on the DNA. Germline V gene sequence: CDR1 DFQATT, CDR2 SNEGSKA (reference sequence). The CDR3 length is 14 residues, termini included.

The chain carries TRBV15 and TRBJ1-1; D is unclear. This CDR3 contains 13 residues. Per germline, CDR1 LNHNV and CDR2 YYDKDF (reference sequence). V lost 5 bases to trimming and J lost 1 base, with 8 bases between them. The CDR3: CATSVDENTEAFF. Written as DNA, the CDR3 is TGTGCCACCAGCGTCGATGAGAACACTGAAGCTTTCTTT.

This clonotype was recorded at least ten times. J is TRBJ2-7 and V is TRBV5-1; 7 nucleotides align to TRBD1. V lost 3 bases, J lost 2 bases, and 5 bases stayed unmatched. This CDR3 is 14 amino acids long. Germline V gene data show CDR1 as SGHRS and CDR2 as YFSETQ. The CDR3 protein is CASSSIRGPYEQYF. The CDR3 nucleotides are TGCGCCAGCAGCTCTATTAGGGGGCCCTACGAGCAGTACTTC.